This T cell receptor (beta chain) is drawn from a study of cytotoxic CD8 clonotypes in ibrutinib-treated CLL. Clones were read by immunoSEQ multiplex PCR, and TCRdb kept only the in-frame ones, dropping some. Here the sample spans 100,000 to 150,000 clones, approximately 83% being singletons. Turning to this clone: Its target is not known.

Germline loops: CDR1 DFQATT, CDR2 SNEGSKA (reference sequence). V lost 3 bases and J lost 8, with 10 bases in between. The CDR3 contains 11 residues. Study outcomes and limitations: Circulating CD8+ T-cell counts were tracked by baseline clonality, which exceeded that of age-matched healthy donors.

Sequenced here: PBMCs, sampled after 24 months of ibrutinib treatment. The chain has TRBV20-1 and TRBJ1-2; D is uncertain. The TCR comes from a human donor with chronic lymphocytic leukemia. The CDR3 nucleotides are TGCAGTGCTAGGGTGGTGCGAGGCTACACCTTC. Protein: CSARVVRGYTF.